This T cell receptor beta chain is from a study of T cell responses to AZD1222 COVID-19 vaccine. Notes on the study in general: Seropositive at baseline were only six AZD1222 recipients. Vaccination with two AZD1222 doses was followed by a rise in Spike-specific TCR breadth and depth. Along spike, vaccine-associated CD4 TCRs were found throughout, with dominance at 160-218 and 743-854.

Germline values: CDR1 SGDLS, CDR2 YYNGEE. The germline V and J ends were trimmed by 0 bases and 6 bases, with 12 bases remaining between them. The CDR3 loop spans 14 amino acids. As concerns this clone: Its antigen is undetermined.

Profiled with immunoSEQ multiplex PCR; TCRdb holds only in-frame clones, not every one. The sample carries approximately 270,000 clones, around 93% recorded once. J is TRBJ2-5 and V is TRBV9, with no clear D. The sequence was obtained from an adult who received the AZD1222 COVID-19 vaccine. The sample was peripheral blood, taken 28 days after the second AZD1222 dose. CDR3 region: CASSVDPDLKTQYF. CDR3 coding DNA: TGTGCCAGCAGCGTAGACCCCGATTTGAAGACCCAGTACTTC.